Below, 24 T cell receptor beta chains from the same sample are listed, as sequenced in a study of blood T cell repertoires in COVID-19. The repertoire was sequenced with immunoSEQ multiplex PCR; TCRdb's copy has only in-frame clones and lacks some. Here the sample spans about 430,000 clones, roughly 90% being singletons. Sequenced input: PBMCs or T cells enriched from blood (not recorded which). These receptors were taken from a woman aged 18-29 years who had been exposed to COVID-19.

The chain has TRBV18 and TRBJ2-7, with 7 bases identical to TRBD1. The V gene's germline CDR1 is KGHSH and CDR2 LQKENI. V shed 3 bases and J 2 bases; nucleotides not matched to a gene: 4. The CDR3 has 14 amino acids. The CDR3 loop is CASSPRDSAYEQYF. The CDR3 bases are TGTGCCAGCTCACCTCGGGACAGCGCCTACGAGCAGTACTTC. Drawing the rest from reference TRBV18 and TRBJ2-7, the complete variable domain is NAGVMQNPRHLVRRRGQEARLRCSPMKGHSHVYWYRQLPEEGLKFMVYLQKENIIDESGMPKERFSAEFPKEGPSILRIQQVVRGDSAAYFCASSPRDSAYEQYFGPGTRLTVT.

The chain couples TRBV28 to TRBJ1-2, with D unresolved. The length of the CDR3 is 11 residues. Trimming stripped 10 bases from V and 5 bases from J, with 11 bases between. CDR1 is MDHEN, CDR2 SYDVKM, per germline. This CDR3 reads CATLEGYGYTF. Here the CDR3 DNA reads TGTGCCACTCTGGAGGGTTATGGCTACACCTTC.

The chain is built from TRBV6-4 and TRBJ2-1; D is undetermined. The length of the CDR3 is 13 residues. The germline gives CDR1 MRHNA, CDR2 SNTAGT. Between the trimmed V and J ends, which lost 2 bases and 10 bases, there was a span of 12 bases. The CDR3 coding sequence is TGTGCCAGCAGTGACGGGTGGGTCGGGGAGCAGTTCTTC. Its protein is CASSDGWVGEQFF.

This clone was seen a single time. This rearrangement joins TRBV7-2 to TRBJ2-2; the D gene is possibly TRBD1 (5 bases). Germline values: CDR1 SGHTA, CDR2 FQGNSA. The CDR3 has 14 residues. Deletions cut 0 bases from V and 5 bases from J, with 7 bases between. The CDR3 nucleotides are TGTGCCAGCAGCTTAGCTTCAGGGACCGGGGAGCTGTTTTTT. It encodes CASSLASGTGELFF.

This sequence joins TRBV3-1 (or the pseudogene TRBV3-2) and TRBJ2-5, with D possibly TRBD2 on 5 matching bases. Germline V CDR1 and CDR2: LGHDT, YNNKEL (reference sequence). V lost 0 bases and J 1 base, leaving 12 bases between the germline ends. This CDR3 has 16 amino acids. The CDR3 bases are TGTGCCAGCAGCCAAGAAGTGGAGGACCCCCAAGAGACCCAGTACTTC. Its translation is CASSQEVEDPQETQYF.

CDR3 loop: CASSLVVVTGERLSTEAFF. DNA for the CDR3: TGCGCCAGCAGCTTGGTTGTAGTTACCGGGGAACGCTTAAGCACTGAAGCTTTCTTT. The chain has TRBV5-1 and TRBJ1-1; D gene ambiguous. Germline V gene sequence: CDR1 SGHRS, CDR2 YFSETQ. CDR3 length: 19 amino acids. Trimming removed 0 bases from V and 4 bases from J, with 25 bases in between.

This chain connects TRBV7-2 to TRBJ1-1; D remains unclear. The germline V gene encodes CDR1 SGHTA and CDR2 FQGNSA. V shed 2 bases and J shed 1 base, with 5 bases lying between them. CDR3 size: 13 residues. CDR3: CASSLPSNTEAFF. The CDR3 nucleotides are TGTGCCAGCAGCTTACCGTCGAACACTGAAGCTTTCTTT.

This chain links TRBV30 with TRBJ1-5; TRBD1 aligns across 12 bases. CDR1 is GTSNPN and CDR2 is SVGIG in the germline V gene (reference sequence). The CDR3 consists of 14 residues. The V and J ends lost 4 bases and 6 bases, in that order; junction bases with no gene match: 4. Written as DNA, the CDR3 is TGTGCCTGGACGGGACAGGGGGCGATTCAGCCCCAGCATTTT. Encoded protein: CAWTGQGAIQPQHF.

The DNA of the CDR3 is TGTGCCAGCAGCAAATACGGACAGGGGGTGTCCTACGAGCAGTACTTC. Translating gives CASSKYGQGVSYEQYF. The chain recombines TRBV7-3 with TRBJ2-7; the match to TRBD1 covers 10 bases. Germline CDR1 is SGHTA and CDR2 is FQGTGA. The V and J ends lost 5 bases and 1 base, in that order; junction bases with no gene match: 8. The CDR3 runs 16 residues. Filled out from reference TRBV7-3 and TRBJ2-7, the complete variable domain reads GAGVSQTPSNKVTEKGKYVELRCDPISGHTALYWYRQSLGQGPEFLIYFQGTGAADDSGLPNDRFFAVRPEGSVSTLKIQRTERGDSAVYLCASSKYGQGVSYEQYFGPGTRLTVT.

CDR3 coding DNA: TGTGCCAGCAGCTTAGACTCCTACACCGGGGAGCTGTTTTTT. Amino acids: CASSLDSYTGELFF. J is TRBJ2-2 and V is TRBV7-2; D is undetermined. The V and J ends lost 1 base and 3 bases respectively, with 6 bases between them. This CDR3 has 14 amino acids. Germline V gene data show CDR1 as SGHTA and CDR2 as FQGNSA.

This chain uses TRBV5-1 with TRBJ2-1; 9 bases align to TRBD2. After removal of 4 bases from V and 1 base from J, the junction contained 6 bases not matched to a gene. This CDR3 region has 16 residues. The germline gives CDR1 SGHRS, CDR2 YFSETQ. The CDR3 reads CASSVSGGLSYNEQFF. DNA for the CDR3: TGCGCCAGCAGCGTAAGCGGGGGGCTTTCCTACAATGAGCAGTTCTTC.

This clone was recorded a few times. V usage is TRBV4-2 and J usage is TRBJ2-2, with TRBD2 as a possible D gene (6 bases). The CDR3 has 15 residues. Germline-derived CDR1 and CDR2 are LGHNA and YNFKEQ. V lost 1 base, J lost 4 bases, and 10 bases lay in between. CDR3 in amino acids: CASSQAREPTGELFF. CDR3 sequence (DNA): TGTGCCAGCAGCCAAGCCCGGGAGCCCACCGGGGAGCTGTTTTTT.

The chain recombines TRBV29-1 with TRBJ2-1, with D hard to call. V lost 3 bases and J lost 10, with 22 bases in between. The CDR3 extends over 15 amino acids. Germline V gives CDR1 SQVTM, CDR2 ANQGSEA. The CDR3 bases are TGCAGCGTTGAGGCTCCGCTTCCGAAGACGCGGGAGCAGTTCTTC. This encodes CSVEAPLPKTREQFF.

CDR3 amino acids: CASSIDRDNPDSNQPQHF. DNA for the CDR3: TGTGCCAGCAGTATAGACCGGGACAATCCAGATTCCAATCAGCCCCAGCATTTT. This chain connects TRBV28 to TRBJ1-5; TRBD1 might be the D (6 bases). Germline assignment: CDR1 MDHEN and CDR2 SYDVKM. The CDR3 totals 18 residues. Trimming left V 5 bases short and J 3 bases short, with 23 bases between.

This chain links TRBV15 with TRBJ2-4; 9 bases map to TRBD2. Trimming removed 1 base from V and 1 base from J; junction bases left unmatched: 11. The CDR3 consists of 19 residues. Germline CDR1 is LNHNV and CDR2 is YYDKDF (reference sequence). The CDR3 DNA is TGTGCCACCAGCAGAGTAGGGGCGGCGGGGGGGAAGGCCAAAAACATTCAGTACTTC. Protein sequence: CATSRVGAAGGKAKNIQYF.

The V and J genes are TRBV18 and TRBJ2-7, with D tentatively TRBD1 (5 bases). The CDR3 is 13 amino acids. The V gene's germline CDR1 is KGHSH and CDR2 LQKENI. V lost 2 bases and J lost 2, with 7 bases in between. CDR3 region: CASSPWGPYEQYF. CDR3 nucleotide sequence: TGTGCCAGCTCACCATGGGGCCCCTACGAGCAGTACTTC.

The chain carries TRBV6-1 and TRBJ1-6; 8 bases are shared with TRBD1. From germline, CDR1 is MNHNS and CDR2 SASEGT. This CDR3 spans 18 amino acids. J gave up 1 base and V 2 bases, and 7 bases lay outside the gene matches. The CDR3, as DNA: TGTGCCAGCAGTGAACCAGGACAGGGCGGGTCCTATAATTCACCCCTCCACTTT. Amino acids: CASSEPGQGGSYNSPLHF.

The chain recombines TRBV3-1 (or the pseudogene TRBV3-2) with TRBJ2-2; no firm D call. The germline V gene has CDR1 LGHDT and CDR2 YNNKEL (reference sequence). Deletions cut 4 bases from V and 5 bases from J, with 11 bases between. The CDR3 length is 14 residues. The CDR3 DNA sequence: TGTGCCAGCAGCCCACCGTATCGGACCGGGGAGCTGTTTTTT. Translation gives CASSPPYRTGELFF.

This chain joins TRBV10-3 and TRBJ2-3, with 8 nucleotides matching TRBD1. This CDR3 has 13 amino acids. Looked up from germline, CDR1 is ENHRY and CDR2 is SYGVKD. V was clipped by 2 bases and J by 6 bases; unmatched bases: 1. DNA of the CDR3: TGTGCCATCAGTGAGCAGGGGGCCGATACGCAGTATTTT. Protein product: CAISEQGADTQYF.

The CDR3: CASSKQGSGTEAFF. The CDR3 nucleotides are TGCGCCAGCAGCAAACAGGGTTCAGGGACTGAAGCTTTCTTT. The chain has TRBV4-3 and TRBJ1-1, with D possibly being TRBD1 (6 bases). CDR1 is LGHNA and CDR2 is YSLEER in the germline V gene. V lost 5 bases and J lost 5, with 15 bases in between. This CDR3 comprises 14 residues.

The chain couples TRBV5-1 to TRBJ2-7, with TRBD1 matching over 7 bases. The V segment lost 1 base and the J segment 5 bases; nucleotides outside the gene matches: 15. The CDR3 consists of 17 residues. In germline, CDR1 is SGHRS, CDR2 YFSETQ. CDR3 region: CASSLPRPGTGVNEQYF. The CDR3 nucleotides read TGCGCCAGCAGCTTGCCCCGTCCCGGAACAGGGGTAAACGAGCAGTACTTC.

The V gene is TRBV11-2, the J gene TRBJ2-1; 10 bases are a match to TRBD2. The trim removed 5 bases at V and 11 bases at J, leaving 12 bases unmatched. The CDR3 loop spans 15 amino acids. Germline CDR1 is SGHAT and CDR2 is FQNNGV. CDR3 bases: TGTGCCAGCAGCATCACTAGCGGGATGGAGGTGAAGCAGTTCTTC. Translation: CASSITSGMEVKQFF. Supplemented by reference TRBV11-2 and TRBJ2-1, the full variable domain reads EAGVAQSPRYKIIEKRQSVAFWCNPISGHATLYWYQQILGQGPKLLIQFQNNGVVDDSQLPKDRFSAERLKGVDSTLKIQPAKLEDSAVYLCASSITSGMEVKQFFGPGTRLTVL.

The chain carries TRBV4-3 and TRBJ1-1, with a weak D call TRBD1 (5 bases). The CDR3 contains 15 residues. Trimming pared 0 bases from V and 4 bases from J, leaving 12 bases between. Germline V lookup: CDR1 LGHNA, CDR2 YSLEER. Here the CDR3 reads CASSQDLQGPTEAFF. The CDR3 DNA reads as TGCGCCAGCAGCCAAGACTTGCAGGGCCCCACTGAAGCTTTCTTT.

The chain recombines TRBV29-1 with TRBJ2-2; TRBD2 is a possible D gene (7 bases). Germline CDR1 and CDR2: SQVTM and ANQGSEA. V lost 4 bases and J lost 5, with 14 bases in between. This CDR3 contains 14 residues. Here the CDR3 DNA reads TGCAGCGTTGGAGGGGGGGCTTGGACCGGGGAGCTGTTTTTT. Translation gives CSVGGGAWTGELFF.